The subject of this entry is one T cell receptor beta chain. The germline gives CDR1 SGHRS, CDR2 YFSETQ. The CDR3 consists of 12 residues. This specimen belongs to a study of T cells expressing NK-cell markers. TCRdb reanalyzed the 5' RACE reads and collapses them to one entry per CDR3 protein, without DNA. The repertoire shows under 200,000 distinct CDR3 sequences; the top ten hold 18%. The gene calls are TRBV5-1 and TRBJ2-2. Material for sequencing was blood T cells: a sorted CD56 or NKG2C T cell subset, CD4+ or CD8+ T cells, or bulk PBMC T cells (not recorded which). The sequence derives from a woman aged 18 to 75 in good health. The CDR3 spells CASSIGTGELFF. The full variable domain, completed using reference TRBV5-1 and TRBJ2-2, is KAGVTQTPRYLIKTRGQQVTLSCSPISGHRSVSWYQQTPGQGLQFLFEYFSETQRNKGNFPGRFSGRQFSNSRSEMNVSTLELGDSALYLCASSIGTGELFFGEGSRLTVL.